Sequencing of this T cell receptor (beta chain) was carried out in a study of blood T cell repertoires in COVID-19. About the study: T cells, B-cell-depleted T cells, or PBMCs provided the cDNA or gDNA that served as material.

Trimming removed 4 bases from V and 8 bases from J; junction bases left unmatched: 13. The germline V gene has CDR1 SGHTS and CDR2 YDEGEE. The CDR3 runs to 16 residues. Only in-frame clones appear in the TCRdb table, and some are missing; sequencing was by immunoSEQ multiplex PCR. Of fewer than 200,000 clones listed, 88% are singletons. The source is a man aged 60 to 69 with acute or convalescent COVID-19. The rearrangement joins TRBV5-8 to TRBJ2-1, with TRBD1 identical over 9 bases. Sequencing input: peripheral blood. The CDR3 DNA reads as TGTGCCAGCAGCCAGGACGGGGGACAGGGATTTGATGAGCAGTTCTTC. Translated: CASSQDGGQGFDEQFF.